Presented here are 29 T cell receptor beta chains from one specimen sequenced in a study of siplizumab effects on memory and regulatory T cells. Profiling relied on immunoSEQ multiplex PCR, and the TCRdb table lists in-frame clones only, not all of them. The data hold about 82,000 clones, with around 90% observed a single time. The sample comprised Tregs sorted from blood. These receptors originate from a human donor in good health.

V and J are TRBV6-6 and TRBJ1-1; D gene uncertain. CDR1 and CDR2 from the germline V gene are MNHNY and SVGAGI (reference sequence). The CDR3 is 13 amino acids. Trimming removed 6 bases from V and 5 bases from J, with 13 bases in between. The CDR3 region is CASSWVLATEAFF. In DNA, the CDR3 is TGTGCCAGCAGCTGGGTGTTGGCAACTGAAGCTTTCTTT.

This chain links TRBV29-1 with TRBJ1-2; the match to TRBD1 covers 9 bases. CDR1 and CDR2 from the germline V gene are SQVTM and ANQGSEA. The length of the CDR3 is 12 residues. J lost 7 bases, V lost 5 bases, and 5 bases had no gene match. CDR3 amino acids: CSVRGQGSGYTF. CDR3 DNA sequence: TGCAGCGTTAGGGGACAGGGTAGTGGCTACACCTTC. The variable domain in full, with the rest retrieved from reference TRBV29-1 and TRBJ1-2, is SAVISQKPSRDICQRGTSLTIQCQVDSQVTMMFWYRQQPGQSLTLIATANQGSEATYESGFVIDKFPISRPNLTFSTLTVSNMSPEDSSIYLCSVRGQGSGYTFGSGTRLTVV.

The rearrangement links TRBV28 to TRBJ1-1; 9 bases map to TRBD1. Losses at the gene ends were 5 bases for V and 4 bases for J; bases not matched to a gene: 14. The CDR3 consists of 17 residues. Per the germline V gene, CDR1 is MDHEN and CDR2 is SYDVKM. The CDR3 DNA is TGTGCCAGCAGTCCCCCTACAGGGGGCGTAGGGTTCACTGAAGCTTTCTTT. It translates to CASSPPTGGVGFTEAFF.

The chain employs TRBV5-6 and TRBJ1-6; possible D gene TRBD1, 6 bases. The length of the CDR3 is 16 residues. Looked up from germline, CDR1 is SGHDT and CDR2 is YYEEEE. V gave up 0 bases and J gave up 10 bases, with 17 bases separating them. Written as DNA, the CDR3 is TGTGCCAGCAGCTTGGGCGGAGGGGGATTGCAATCACCCCTCCACTTT. Translated, it gives CASSLGGGGLQSPLHF.

J is TRBJ2-2 and V is TRBV18; no clear D. The CDR3 length is 14 residues. V was trimmed by 3 bases and J by 3 bases, leaving 8 bases between them. Germline V gene sequence: CDR1 KGHSH, CDR2 LQKENI. CDR3 in DNA: TGTGCCAGCTCACCTACCTGGGACACCGGGGAGCTGTTTTTT. Its protein is CASSPTWDTGELFF.

The chain links TRBV11-2 to TRBJ1-6; TRBD1 matches 10 bases. This CDR3 spans 14 amino acids. From germline, CDR1 is SGHAT and CDR2 FQNNGV. V was pared by 1 base and J by 10 bases, with 1 base of the junction left unmatched. The CDR3 DNA is TGTGCCAGCAGCTTAGGGGACAGGGGATCACCCCTCCACTTT. Amino acid sequence: CASSLGDRGSPLHF.

This CDR3 reads CASSLALGRVVSYEQYF. DNA of the CDR3: TGTGCCAGCAGCTTAGCCCTTGGAAGGGTGGTTTCCTACGAGCAGTACTTC. This chain links TRBV7-9 with TRBJ2-7; no reliable D call. V lost 0 bases, J lost 1 base, and 16 bases lay in between. Germline lookup yields CDR1 SEHNR and CDR2 FQNEAQ (reference sequence). This CDR3 region has 17 residues.

The rearrangement links TRBV5-1 to TRBJ1-5, with D perhaps TRBD1 (6 bases). Germline values: CDR1 SGHRS, CDR2 YFSETQ. The CDR3 totals 14 residues. V lost 0 bases to trimming and J lost 2 bases, with 6 bases between them. The CDR3: CASSLAGGNQPQHF. CDR3 bases: TGCGCCAGCAGCTTGGCAGGGGGCAATCAGCCCCAGCATTTT. The whole variable domain, filled in from reference TRBV5-1 and TRBJ1-5, reads KAGVTQTPRYLIKTRGQQVTLSCSPISGHRSVSWYQQTPGQGLQFLFEYFSETQRNKGNFPGRFSGRQFSNSRSEMNVSTLELGDSALYLCASSLAGGNQPQHFGDGTRLSIL.

The chain has TRBV27 and TRBJ1-3; D call uncertain. V was shortened by 5 bases and J by 1 base, with 12 bases between the two germline ends. Germline V gene data show CDR1 as MNHEY and CDR2 as SMNVEV (reference sequence). The CDR3 is 15 residues long. The CDR3, as DNA: TGTGCCAGCAGTCCGGAGGGATTGTCTGGAAACACCATATATTTT. This sequence encodes CASSPEGLSGNTIYF.

The chain joins TRBV19 to TRBJ1-5; 7 nucleotides align to TRBD1. The V segment lost 8 bases and the J segment 6 bases; nucleotides outside the gene matches: 10. The CDR3 spans 14 residues. The germline V gene encodes CDR1 LNHDA and CDR2 SQIVND (reference sequence). The CDR3 DNA is TGTGCCAGTCGACAGGGCGGGGGGGGTCAGCCCCAGCATTTT. Protein product: CASRQGGGGQPQHF.

The gene calls are TRBV7-3 and TRBJ1-1; the D is unclear. This CDR3 has 13 amino acids. CDR1 is SGHTA, CDR2 FQGTGA, per germline. The ends were cut back, 0 bases at V and 5 bases at J, with 7 bases in the middle. The CDR3 DNA is TGTGCCAGCAGCTTAACGCGAGGGACTGAAGCTTTCTTT. Translating gives CASSLTRGTEAFF.

The chain employs TRBV9 and TRBJ2-1, with 10 bases lining up with TRBD1. The CDR3 extends over 17 amino acids. The trim removed 0 bases at V and 4 bases at J, leaving 7 bases unmatched. Germline CDR1 and CDR2: SGDLS and YYNGEE. This chain's CDR3 is CASSVVPGTGAYNEQFF. CDR3 DNA sequence: TGTGCCAGCAGCGTAGTGCCCGGGACAGGGGCGTACAATGAGCAGTTCTTC.

The chain recombines TRBV5-1 with TRBJ2-7; D remains unclear. The length of the CDR3 is 14 residues. Trimming took 0 bases from V and 1 from J, leaving 8 bases between them. Germline V gene lookup returns CDR1 SGHRS and CDR2 YFSETQ. CDR3 amino acids: CASSLGPGSYEQYF. For the CDR3, the DNA is TGCGCCAGCAGCTTGGGTCCAGGATCCTACGAGCAGTACTTC.

This clone showed up just a few times. The chain links TRBV7-9 to TRBJ2-7; D is undetermined. Germline CDR1 SEHNR, CDR2 FQNEAQ (reference sequence). Trimming shortened V by 5 bases and J by 2 bases, and 7 bases separated the two germline ends. This CDR3 spans 12 amino acids. The CDR3 here is CASSPAPYEQYF. CDR3 in DNA: TGTGCCAGCAGCCCCGCCCCCTACGAGCAGTACTTC.

V gene TRBV5-4 combines with J gene TRBJ1-3, with D tentatively TRBD1 (6 bases). The ends were cut back, 4 bases at V and 1 base at J, with 15 bases in the middle. Germline V gene sequence: CDR1 SGHNT, CDR2 YYREEE (reference sequence). This CDR3 has 16 residues. CDR3 sequence reads: CASSAGQTLSGNTIYF. The CDR3, as DNA: TGTGCCAGCAGCGCCGGACAGACTCTATCTGGAAACACCATATATTTT.

The rearrangement uses TRBV6-5 and TRBJ1-6, with D perhaps matching TRBD1 (5 bases). There are 16 residues in the CDR3. The V end was cut by 2 bases, the J end by 11 bases, with 19 bases between. Germline V gives CDR1 MNHEY, CDR2 SVGAGI. The CDR3 region has the DNA TGTGCCAGCAGTTACCCTCAAGGTGGGGGGGTGGCACCCCTCCACTTT. This translates into CASSYPQGGGVAPLHF.

The genes are TRBV6-5 and TRBJ2-7, with 7 bases fitting TRBD1. The J segment lost 6 bases and the V segment lost 4 bases, leaving 6 bases of the junction unmatched. The germline V gene encodes CDR1 MNHEY and CDR2 SVGAGI. The CDR3 totals 13 residues. CDR3: CASSLQGSGEQYF. The CDR3 DNA sequence: TGTGCCAGCAGTTTACAGGGGTCCGGCGAGCAGTACTTC.

The chain links TRBV5-1 to TRBJ1-1; no clear D. CDR3 size: 15 residues. V was cut by 0 bases and J by 4 bases, with 13 bases left in between. The germline V gene has CDR1 SGHRS and CDR2 YFSETQ. The CDR3 sequence: CASSLGSYRPTEAFF. The CDR3 nucleotides are TGCGCCAGCAGCTTGGGTTCATACAGACCCACTGAAGCTTTCTTT. Full variable domain (rest looked up from reference TRBV5-1 and TRBJ1-1): KAGVTQTPRYLIKTRGQQVTLSCSPISGHRSVSWYQQTPGQGLQFLFEYFSETQRNKGNFPGRFSGRQFSNSRSEMNVSTLELGDSALYLCASSLGSYRPTEAFFGQGTRLTVV.

J is TRBJ2-6 and V is TRBV4-1, with D possibly being TRBD1 or TRBD2 (5 bases each). From germline, CDR1 is MGHRA and CDR2 YSYEKL. The CDR3 is 17 residues long. Between the trimmed V and J ends, which lost 4 bases and 3 bases, there was a span of 16 bases. The CDR3 spells CASSRDGLGYGANVLTF. CDR3 nucleotides: TGCGCCAGCAGCCGGGACGGCTTGGGGTATGGGGCCAACGTCCTGACTTTC.

The chain uses TRBV12-2 and TRBJ2-3; the table assigns TRBD1, which was not confirmed against the DNA. TRBV12-2 is assigned pseudogene status. The CDR3 runs 14 residues. This CDR3 is CASRHRGSPDTQYF. CDR3 nucleotides: TGTGCAAGTCGCCATAGGGGCTCTCCTGATACGCAGTATTTT.

V is TRBV4-1 and J is TRBJ1-2, with D unresolved. The CDR3 has 14 residues. With 0 bases removed from V and 4 bases from J, the gap between germline ends came to 9 bases. The V gene's germline CDR1 is MGHRA and CDR2 YSYEKL. The CDR3 DNA follows: TGCGCCAGCAGCCAAGAGAGTCGAGTCTATGGCTACACCTTC. This sequence encodes CASSQESRVYGYTF.

The chain couples TRBV5-1 to TRBJ2-2; 7 nucleotides match TRBD1. Germline trimming cut 4 bases from V and 7 bases from J; bases unmatched to any gene: 7. This CDR3 spans 14 amino acids. Germline V CDR1 and CDR2: SGHRS, YFSETQ. The CDR3 region has the DNA TGCGCCAGCAGCAAGACAGGGTTGGGCGGGGAGCTGTTTTTT. Translation: CASSKTGLGGELFF.

The table lists this clone with a count of one. The chain carries TRBV5-1 and TRBJ1-5; D is possibly TRBD1 (6 bases). Germline assignment: CDR1 SGHRS and CDR2 YFSETQ. The CDR3 is 13 amino acids. V was pared by 0 bases and J by 7 bases, with 8 bases between. CDR3 coding DNA: TGCGCCAGCAGCTTGGACAGGGAACAGCCCCAGCATTTT. Its protein product is CASSLDREQPQHF.

This chain joins TRBV11-2 and TRBJ2-1; D is perhaps TRBD2 (6 bases). CDR1 and CDR2 (germline): SGHAT, FQNNGV. V gave up 2 bases and J gave up 7 bases, with 15 bases separating them. This CDR3 has 15 amino acids. CDR3 coding DNA: TGTGCCAGCAGCTTAACATCCGGGAGTGTGAATGAGCAGTTCTTC. Its translation is CASSLTSGSVNEQFF.

Concerning this clone: Relative to the germline gene, one junction end is altered; a read error may explain this. This CDR3 is also generated by other DNA sequences in the sample. J is TRBJ2-7 and V is TRBV6-5; tentatively, D is TRBD1 or TRBD2 (6 bases each). This CDR3 has 16 residues. CDR1 and CDR2 from the germline V gene are MNHEY and SVGAGI. In DNA form, the CDR3 reads TGTGCCAGTAGTTACGGGGGCCATGGAGGTGGGTACGAGCAGTACTTC. Translated, it gives CASSYGGHGGGYEQYF.

The genes are TRBV18 and TRBJ2-5; D is perhaps TRBD1 (6 bases). Trimming cost V 3 bases and J 1 base, with 15 bases left between them. CDR3 length: 16 residues. Germline values: CDR1 KGHSH, CDR2 LQKENI. The CDR3 sequence: CASSPRGRGFQETQYF. DNA of the CDR3: TGTGCCAGCTCACCCCGGGGCAGGGGATTCCAAGAGACCCAGTACTTC.

This clone was seen just once. The CDR3 coding sequence is TGTGCCAGCAGCGTCTTTTCCCGGAGCTCCTACAATGAGCAGTTCTTC. It codes for CASSVFSRSSYNEQFF. This sequence joins TRBV9 and TRBJ2-1; D is unclear. This CDR3 is built from 16 residues. CDR1 and CDR2 from the germline V gene are SGDLS and YYNGEE. Between the trimmed V and J ends, which lost 2 bases and 0 bases, there was a span of 12 bases.

For the CDR3, the DNA is TGTGCCAGCAGGCCACCCGGGACACCGAACGGGGAGCTGTTTTTT. The encoded protein is CASRPPGTPNGELFF. The chain uses TRBV6-5 and TRBJ2-2; possible D gene TRBD1, 6 bases. V was pared by 6 bases and J by 7 bases, with 18 bases between. This CDR3 region has 15 residues. Germline V lookup: CDR1 MNHEY, CDR2 SVGAGI.

V gene TRBV18 combines with J gene TRBJ1-1; D may be TRBD1 (6 bases). Per the germline V gene, CDR1 is KGHSH and CDR2 is LQKENI. The CDR3 runs to 15 residues. V lost 0 bases, J lost 2 bases, and 10 bases lay in between. CDR3 protein: CASSPPQGINTEAFF. The CDR3 DNA follows: TGTGCCAGCTCACCACCCCAGGGGATCAACACTGAAGCTTTCTTT.